The 24 T cell receptor beta chains given below trace back to one sample, sequenced in a study of T cells after yellow fever vaccination. A single record per CDR3 protein comes from TCRdb applying MiXCR to the 5' RACE reads. The sample contains 500,000 to 650,000 distinct CDR3 sequences, roughly 13% of which appear only once. The source material was PBMCs, sampled on the day of the yellow fever booster vaccination. Receptors originate from a man aged 30-40 years who received the YFV17D yellow fever vaccine.

V and J are TRBV20-1 and TRBJ2-5; TRBD1 is a possible D gene (5 bases). V shed 7 bases and J shed 2 bases, with 14 bases lying between them. The CDR3 is made up of 13 amino acids. The germline CDR1 and CDR2 sequences are DFQATT and SNEGSKA (reference sequence). In nucleotides, the CDR3 is TGCAGTGTCTTCTCTAGGGGACAAGAGACCCAGTACTTC. This translates into CSVFSRGQETQYF.

V usage is TRBV18 and J usage is TRBJ2-7, with 10 nucleotides matching TRBD2. The CDR3 sequence is 15 residues long. Trimming took 3 bases from V and 2 from J; bases not matched to a gene: 4. Germline V lookup: CDR1 KGHSH, CDR2 LQKENI. CDR3 bases: TGTGCCAGCTCACCGCAAACTAGCGGGACCTACGAGCAGTACTTC. Translated: CASSPQTSGTYEQYF. Looking up the rest from reference TRBV18 and TRBJ2-7 gives the full variable domain: NAGVMQNPRHLVRRRGQEARLRCSPMKGHSHVYWYRQLPEEGLKFMVYLQKENIIDESGMPKERFSAEFPKEGPSILRIQQVVRGDSAAYFCASSPQTSGTYEQYFGPGTRLTVT.

A remark on this clonotype: One end of the junction varies from germline; a read error may be responsible. The V gene is TRBV5-1, the J gene TRBJ2-7, with a tentative D call TRBD1 (6 bases). This CDR3 contains 14 residues. CDR1 and CDR2 from the germline V gene are SGHRS and YFSETQ. The CDR3, as DNA: TGCGCCAGCAGCTTCACGGACAGAGGGGACGAGCTGTACTTC. It specifies CASSFTDRGDELYF.

The chain is built from TRBV12-3 or TRBV12-4 and TRBJ2-6, with 7 bases aligning to TRBD2. The CDR3 has 16 residues. V gave up 3 bases and J gave up 3 bases; unmatched junction bases: 5. Written as DNA, the CDR3 is TGTGCCAGCAGTTTTGGTGGGGGGGTTGGGGCCAACGTCCTGACTTTC. Translating gives CASSFGGGVGANVLTF.

This clonotype was seen a few times. The V and J genes are TRBV28 and TRBJ2-1; perhaps D is TRBD1 or TRBD2 (6 bases each). The CDR3 covers 18 residues. Germline CDR1 MDHEN, CDR2 SYDVKM. Deletions cut 5 bases from V and 1 base from J, with 21 bases between. CDR3 in amino acids: CASSTLWGPGTSYNEQFF. CDR3 DNA: TGTGCCAGCAGTACCCTTTGGGGGCCTGGGACTTCCTACAATGAGCAGTTCTTC. The full variable domain, its missing parts supplied by reference TRBV28 and TRBJ2-1, is DVKVTQSSRYLVKRTGEKVFLECVQDMDHENMFWYRQDPGLGLRLIYFSYDVKMKEKGDIPEGYSVSREKKERFSLILESASTNQTSMYLCASSTLWGPGTSYNEQFFGPGTRLTVL.

This clonotype was seen repeatedly, ten times or more. The rearrangement links TRBV7-2 to TRBJ2-7; tentatively, D is TRBD1 (6 bases). Germline V gene lookup returns CDR1 SGHTA and CDR2 FQGNSA. CDR3 size: 15 residues. The V gene lost 5 bases and the J gene lost 3 bases, with 17 bases spanning the gap. DNA of the CDR3: TGTGCCAGCAGCCCAGACAGGCTCCACATCTACGAGCAGTACTTC. The encoded protein is CASSPDRLHIYEQYF.

This clonotype was recorded a few times. The gene calls are TRBV6-1 and TRBJ2-7; D call uncertain. CDR1 and CDR2 (germline): MNHNS, SASEGT. Trimming removed 10 bases at V and 6 bases at J, with 16 bases between. The CDR3 has 12 residues. The CDR3 sequence is CATRLKYVEQYF. The CDR3 DNA follows: TGTGCCACAAGACTCAAGTATGTCGAGCAGTACTTC.

In its sample, this clonotype was seen many times. The chain is built from TRBV7-9 and TRBJ2-1; D possibly corresponds to TRBD1 (5 bases). The CDR3 consists of 14 residues. V shed 2 bases and J shed 3 bases, with 8 bases lying between them. The germline CDR1 and CDR2 sequences are SEHNR and FQNEAQ (reference sequence). This CDR3 reads CASSLFDSYNEQFF. For the CDR3, the DNA is TGTGCCAGCAGCTTATTCGACAGCTACAATGAGCAGTTCTTC.

This clonotype was seen a handful of times. The gene calls are TRBV18 and TRBJ2-7; no clear D. With 1 base removed from V and 3 bases from J, the gap between germline ends came to 13 bases. The CDR3 loop spans 15 amino acids. The V gene's germline CDR1 is KGHSH and CDR2 LQKENI. In DNA, the CDR3 is TGTGCCAGCTCACCACTCCGGATCCAAAACTACGAGCAGTACTTC. This translates into CASSPLRIQNYEQYF.

This clonotype was observed a few times. This rearrangement joins TRBV5-1 to TRBJ2-2; tentatively, D is TRBD1 (5 bases). This CDR3 spans 15 amino acids. V lost 3 bases to trimming and J lost 2 bases, with 11 bases between them. CDR1 and CDR2 from the germline V gene are SGHRS and YFSETQ. The CDR3 sequence is CASSWMTDNTGELFF. The CDR3 bases are TGCGCCAGCAGCTGGATGACAGATAACACCGGGGAGCTGTTTTTT.

A few counts support this clonotype. The chain uses TRBV5-1 and TRBJ1-4; 10 bases align to TRBD1. CDR3 length: 14 amino acids. Per germline, CDR1 SGHRS and CDR2 YFSETQ. V lost 2 bases to trimming and J lost 8 bases; unmatched junction nucleotides: 3. CDR3 residues: CASSFGTGEEKLFF. The CDR3 nucleotides read TGCGCCAGCAGCTTCGGGACAGGGGAGGAAAAACTGTTTTTT.

The V gene is TRBV20-1, the J gene TRBJ2-5; TRBD1 matches at 7 bases. After removal of 0 bases from V and 8 bases from J, the junction contained 18 bases not matched to a gene. Per germline, CDR1 DFQATT and CDR2 SNEGSKA (reference sequence). The length of the CDR3 is 17 residues. For the CDR3, the DNA is TGCAGTGCTAGAGATCCGGCACTTAACAGGGGCATAGAAACCCAGTACTTC. It specifies CSARDPALNRGIETQYF.

This chain connects TRBV6-1 to TRBJ1-5; no firm D call. The CDR3 runs 16 residues. V was shortened by 0 bases and J by 0 bases, with 9 bases between the two germline ends. CDR1 and CDR2 (germline): MNHNS, SASEGT. The CDR3 reads CASSEALSYSNQPQHF. The CDR3 coding sequence is TGTGCCAGCAGTGAAGCGCTAAGTTATAGCAATCAGCCCCAGCATTTT.

This clonotype was recorded a few times. The chain carries TRBV6-2 or TRBV6-3 and TRBJ2-2, with TRBD1 as a possible D gene (5 bases). Germline values: CDR1 MNHEY, CDR2 SVGEGT. The CDR3 contains 13 residues. Deletions cut 6 bases from V and 4 bases from J, with 9 bases between. As DNA, the CDR3 is TGTGCCAGCAGAAGACAGATCACCGGGGAGCTGTTTTTT. Translating it yields CASRRQITGELFF.

V gene TRBV28 combines with J gene TRBJ2-5, with a possible D match to TRBD2 (5 bases). CDR3 length: 14 amino acids. V lost 6 bases and J lost 5, with 16 bases in between. Per the germline V gene, CDR1 is MDHEN and CDR2 is SYDVKM. As DNA, the CDR3 is TGTGCCAGCAGCCCGTCCGGGATAGCGGAGACCCAGTACTTC. It translates to CASSPSGIAETQYF.

This clonotype was seen more than once but under ten times. The chain is built from TRBV7-2 and TRBJ2-2, with D unresolved. The germline V and J ends were trimmed by 3 bases and 2 bases, with 10 bases remaining between them. CDR3 length: 15 amino acids. Germline-derived CDR1 and CDR2 are SGHTA and FQGNSA. The CDR3 nucleotides read TGTGCCAGCAGCTTTGGCCAATTCAACACCGGGGAGCTGTTTTTT. This sequence encodes CASSFGQFNTGELFF.

This clonotype was counted between two and nine times. The genes are TRBV6-1 and TRBJ1-6; D possibly corresponds to TRBD1 (5 bases). Trimming pared 8 bases from V and 10 bases from J, leaving 15 bases between. Germline loops: CDR1 MNHNS, CDR2 SASEGT. CDR3 length: 13 amino acids. CDR3 residues: CASGSGPGSPLHF. CDR3 in DNA: TGTGCCAGCGGCTCGGGACCTGGCTCACCCCTCCACTTT.

This clonotype appeared many times. The chain is built from TRBV4-3 and TRBJ2-3; D gene ambiguous. V was trimmed by 3 bases and J by 8 bases, leaving 12 bases between them. The CDR3 covers 13 residues. Germline CDR1 reads LGHNA; CDR2 reads YSLEER. The DNA for the CDR3 is TGCGCCAGCAGCCAGGAAACGGATGGTACGCAGTATTTT. Its protein is CASSQETDGTQYF.

This clonotype was seen more than once but under ten times. The rearrangement uses TRBV7-2 and TRBJ2-4, with 7 bases matching TRBD2. The germline V gene has CDR1 SGHTA and CDR2 FQGNSA. V was clipped by 4 bases and J by 4 bases; unmatched bases: 13. The CDR3 totals 17 residues. The CDR3 DNA sequence: TGTGCCAGCAGCTCGCAAAGGGACTGGCGGGGGAAAAACATTCAGTACTTC. Translating it yields CASSSQRDWRGKNIQYF.

V is TRBV7-8 and J is TRBJ1-3; TRBD1 might be the D (6 bases). Germline V gene data show CDR1 as SGHVS and CDR2 as FQNEAQ. The CDR3 totals 14 residues. The V end lost 10 bases, the J end lost 0 bases, and 13 bases lay between the germline ends. CDR3 residues: CATGGPFSGNTIYF. CDR3 DNA: TGTGCCACCGGGGGGCCCTTCTCTGGAAACACCATATATTTT.

This rearrangement joins TRBV18 to TRBJ1-4, with D uncertain. Germline CDR1 reads KGHSH; CDR2 reads LQKENI. The CDR3 is 14 amino acids. The V and J ends lost 3 bases and 5 bases respectively, with 10 bases between them. CDR3 sequence reads: CASSPPGSNEKLFF. Written as DNA, the CDR3 is TGTGCCAGCTCACCCCCGGGCAGCAATGAAAAACTGTTTTTT.

This clonotype was observed a few times. The gene calls are TRBV20-1 and TRBJ2-2; TRBD2 matches 8 bases. The CDR3 totals 12 residues. The trim removed 5 bases at V and 7 bases at J, leaving 3 bases unmatched. CDR1 is DFQATT, CDR2 SNEGSKA, per germline (reference sequence). The CDR3 sequence: CSAGAGVGELFF. The CDR3 region has the DNA TGCAGTGCTGGAGCGGGAGTCGGGGAGCTGTTTTTT.

V gene TRBV20-1 combines with J gene TRBJ2-5; 7 nucleotides agree with TRBD1. The CDR3 has 15 residues. The ends lost 3 bases at V and 5 bases at J; junction bases unmatched: 12. Germline values: CDR1 DFQATT, CDR2 SNEGSKA (reference sequence). This CDR3 is CSARGTETGWETQYF. The CDR3 DNA reads as TGCAGTGCTAGGGGAACCGAGACAGGGTGGGAGACCCAGTACTTC.

The rearrangement joins TRBV20-1 to TRBJ1-6; TRBD1 agrees at 7 bases. Germline CDR1 and CDR2: DFQATT and SNEGSKA (reference sequence). The ends lost 6 bases at V and 8 bases at J; junction bases unmatched: 7. This CDR3 has 13 amino acids. The DNA for the CDR3 is TGCAGTGCCCTCGACAGGGTGGATTCACCCCTCCACTTT. As protein: CSALDRVDSPLHF.